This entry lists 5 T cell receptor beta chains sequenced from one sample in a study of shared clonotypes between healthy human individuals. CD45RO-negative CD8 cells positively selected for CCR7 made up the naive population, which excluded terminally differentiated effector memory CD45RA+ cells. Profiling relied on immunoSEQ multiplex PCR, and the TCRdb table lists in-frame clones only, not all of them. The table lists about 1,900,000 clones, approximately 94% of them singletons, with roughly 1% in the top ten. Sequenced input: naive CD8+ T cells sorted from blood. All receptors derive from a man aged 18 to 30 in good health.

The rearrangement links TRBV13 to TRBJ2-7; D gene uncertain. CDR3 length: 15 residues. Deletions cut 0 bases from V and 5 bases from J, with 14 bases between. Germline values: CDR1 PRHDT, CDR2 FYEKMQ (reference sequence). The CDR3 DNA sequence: TGTGCCAGCAGCTTAGGCCTCAGGCCTTTGGACGAGCAGTACTTC. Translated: CASSLGLRPLDEQYF.

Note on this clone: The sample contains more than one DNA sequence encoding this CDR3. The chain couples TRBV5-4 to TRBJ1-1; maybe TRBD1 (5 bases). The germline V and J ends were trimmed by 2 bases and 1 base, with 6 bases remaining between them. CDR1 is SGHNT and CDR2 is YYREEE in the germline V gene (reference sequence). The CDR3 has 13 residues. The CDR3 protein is CASSLDRNTEAFF. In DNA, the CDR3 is TGTGCCAGCAGCTTAGACAGGAACACTGAAGCTTTCTTT.

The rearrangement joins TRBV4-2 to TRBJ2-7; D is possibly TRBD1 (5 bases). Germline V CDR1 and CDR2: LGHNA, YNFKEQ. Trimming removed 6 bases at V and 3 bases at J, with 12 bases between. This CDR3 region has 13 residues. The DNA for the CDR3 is TGTGCCAGCAGTGGGGCAGGAGTCTACGAGCAGTACTTC. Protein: CASSGAGVYEQYF.

The CDR3 here is CASSTGRGSGNTIYF. The DNA for the CDR3 is TGTGCCAGCAGCACCGGACGGGGCTCTGGAAACACCATATATTTT. The chain carries TRBV9 and TRBJ1-3; D ambiguous. Germline lookup yields CDR1 SGDLS and CDR2 YYNGEE. The CDR3 loop spans 15 amino acids. V lost 4 bases and J 0 bases, leaving 11 bases between the germline ends.

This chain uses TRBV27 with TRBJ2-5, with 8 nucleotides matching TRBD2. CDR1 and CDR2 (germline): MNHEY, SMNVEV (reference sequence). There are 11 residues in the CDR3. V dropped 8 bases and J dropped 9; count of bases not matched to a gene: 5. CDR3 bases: TGTGCCAGCGAGTCGGGGGGGGCCCAGTACTTC. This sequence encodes CASESGGAQYF.